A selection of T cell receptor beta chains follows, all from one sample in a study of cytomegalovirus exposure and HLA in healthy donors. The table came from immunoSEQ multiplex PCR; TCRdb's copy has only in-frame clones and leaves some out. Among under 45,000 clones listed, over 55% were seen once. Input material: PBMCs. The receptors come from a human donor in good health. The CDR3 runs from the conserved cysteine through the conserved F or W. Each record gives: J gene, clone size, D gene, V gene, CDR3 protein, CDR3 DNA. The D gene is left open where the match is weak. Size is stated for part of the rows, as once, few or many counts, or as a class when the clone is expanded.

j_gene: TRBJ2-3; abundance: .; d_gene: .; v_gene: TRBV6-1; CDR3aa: CANRDTGGGTQYF; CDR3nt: TGTGCCAACCGGGACACGGGGGGAGGTACGCAGTATTTT
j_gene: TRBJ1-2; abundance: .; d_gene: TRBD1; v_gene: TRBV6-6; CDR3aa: CASSRMGRDRVLGYTF; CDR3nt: TGTGCCAGCAGCCGTATGGGCCGGGACAGGGTGCTTGGCTACACCTTC
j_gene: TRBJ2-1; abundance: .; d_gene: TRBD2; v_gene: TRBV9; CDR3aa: CASSVTSGEYNEQFF; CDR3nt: TGTGCCAGCAGCGTAACTAGCGGGGAATACAATGAGCAGTTCTTC
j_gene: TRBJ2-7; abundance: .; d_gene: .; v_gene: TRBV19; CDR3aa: CASSRTGTDEQYF; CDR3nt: TGTGCCAGTAGTAGAACAGGGACGGACGAGCAGTACTTC
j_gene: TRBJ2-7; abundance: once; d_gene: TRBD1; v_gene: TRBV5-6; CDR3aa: CASSLNARGRYEQYF; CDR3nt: TGTGCCAGCAGCCTCAATGCCAGGGGGCGCTACGAGCAGTACTTC
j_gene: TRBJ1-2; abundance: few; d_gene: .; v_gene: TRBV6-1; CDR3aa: CASSEGPTDYGYTF; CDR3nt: TGTGCCAGCAGTGAAGGACCGACAGATTATGGCTACACCTTC
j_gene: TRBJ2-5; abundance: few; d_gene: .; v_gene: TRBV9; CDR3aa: CASSDRLGRETQYF; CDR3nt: TGTGCCAGCAGCGACCGACTAGGGCGAGAGACCCAGTACTTC
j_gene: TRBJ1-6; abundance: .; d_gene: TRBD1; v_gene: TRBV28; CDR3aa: CASSSGQGKGNSPLHF; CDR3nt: TGTGCCAGCAGTTCCGGACAGGGAAAGGGTAATTCACCCCTCCACTTT
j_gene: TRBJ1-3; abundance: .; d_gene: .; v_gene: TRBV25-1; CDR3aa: CASSAEGSGTIYF; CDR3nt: TGTGCCAGCAGTGCAGAGGGTTCAGGCACCATATATTTT
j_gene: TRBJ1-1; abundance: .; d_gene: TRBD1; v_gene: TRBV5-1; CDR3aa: CASSLGFGQGAFEAFF; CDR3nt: TGCGCCAGCAGCTTGGGTTTCGGACAGGGGGCTTTTGAAGCTTTCTTT
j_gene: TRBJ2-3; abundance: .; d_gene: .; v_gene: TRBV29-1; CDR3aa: CSVTKGSDTQYF; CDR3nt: TGCAGCGTTACTAAGGGGTCAGATACGCAGTATTTT